The TCR beta chain described here comes from a study of T cell clones after liver transplantation. At the level of the study: Post-transplant blood was tracked for graft-donor-reactive T cell clones identified in a pre-transplant mixed lymphocyte reaction. Study-wide findings and caveats: A significant post-transplant drop in circulating graft-donor-reactive CD4 TCRbeta sequences occurred in most of the 8 subjects.

Of note for this clone: Its antigen is not identified.

TCRdb keeps only in-frame clones here, not all; method: immunoSEQ multiplex PCR. The sample holds roughly 80,000 clones, less than 90% seen once. This clonotype was sampled from a human patient who received a liver transplant. The T cells may come from the graft donor. The specimen comprised CD4+ T cells from blood, sampled at the 22-month timepoint.

The CDR3 loop is CSGKGGPGEQYF. The CDR3 DNA reads TGCAGCGGAAAAGGAGGGCCGGGGGAGCAGTACTTC. The chain carries TRBV29-1 and TRBJ2-7, with a weak D call TRBD2 (6 bases). CDR1 is SQVTM, CDR2 ANQGSEA, per germline. This CDR3 spans 12 amino acids. Trimming shortened V by 7 bases and J by 7 bases, and 17 bases separated the two germline ends.